This T cell receptor beta chain emerged from a study of T cell responses to AZD1222 COVID-19 vaccine. Study-level points and caveats: Breadth and depth of Spike-specific TCRs rose after two AZD1222 doses.

CDR1 is MNHEY and CDR2 is SVGAGI in the germline V gene. The V and J ends lost 1 base and 2 bases respectively, with 14 bases between them. The CDR3 sequence is 16 residues long. This clone was seen more than once but under ten times. As yet, its antigen is unknown. Data came from immunoSEQ multiplex PCR; TCRdb stores just in-frame clones and leaves some out. The sample consists of some 160,000 clones, 88% of them appearing once. The sequenced sample was peripheral blood, obtained on day 0 of AZD1222 vaccination. The TCR sequence derives from an adult in good health. The chain is built from TRBV6-5 and TRBJ1-2; unclear D gene. The CDR3, as DNA: TGTGCCAGCAGTTACTACCTCTGGGGTATAAACTATGGCTACACCTTC. Translation: CASSYYLWGINYGYTF.